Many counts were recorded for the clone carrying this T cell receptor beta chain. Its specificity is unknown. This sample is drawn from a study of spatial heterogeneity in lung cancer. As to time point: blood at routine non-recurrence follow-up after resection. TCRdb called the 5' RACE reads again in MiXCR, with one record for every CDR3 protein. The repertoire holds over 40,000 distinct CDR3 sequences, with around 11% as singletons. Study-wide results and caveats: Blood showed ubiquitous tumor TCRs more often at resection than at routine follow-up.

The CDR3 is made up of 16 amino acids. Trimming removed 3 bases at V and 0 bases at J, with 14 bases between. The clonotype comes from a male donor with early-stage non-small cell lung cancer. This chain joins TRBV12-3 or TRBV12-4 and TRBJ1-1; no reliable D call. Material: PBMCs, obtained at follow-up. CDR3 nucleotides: TGTGCCAGCAGTTTTGTGACGGCGAACTTGAACACTGAAGCTTTCTTT. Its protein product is CASSFVTANLNTEAFF.